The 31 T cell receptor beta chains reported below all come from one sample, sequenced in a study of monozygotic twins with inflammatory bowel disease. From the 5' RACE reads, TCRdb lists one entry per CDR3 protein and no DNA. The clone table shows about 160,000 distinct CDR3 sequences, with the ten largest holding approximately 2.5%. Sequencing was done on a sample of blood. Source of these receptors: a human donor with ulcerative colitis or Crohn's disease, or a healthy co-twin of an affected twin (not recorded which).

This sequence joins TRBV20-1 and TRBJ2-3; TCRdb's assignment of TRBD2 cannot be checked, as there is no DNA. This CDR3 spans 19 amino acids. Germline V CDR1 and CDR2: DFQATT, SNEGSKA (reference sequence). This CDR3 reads CSATRLRAGELFSTDTQYF.

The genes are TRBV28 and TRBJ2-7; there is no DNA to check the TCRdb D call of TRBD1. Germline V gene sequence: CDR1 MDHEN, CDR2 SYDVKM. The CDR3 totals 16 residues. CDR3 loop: CASSTHHGGKLGEQYF.

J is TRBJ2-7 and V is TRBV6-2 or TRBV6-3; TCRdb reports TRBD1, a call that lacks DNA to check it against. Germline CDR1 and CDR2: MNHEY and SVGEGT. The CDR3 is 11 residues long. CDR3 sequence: CASRIEGEQYF.

The CDR3 region is CAISGHRADLEQYF. The gene calls are TRBV10-3 and TRBJ2-7; TCRdb lists TRBD1, though no DNA is available to test this call. The CDR3 has 14 residues. From germline, CDR1 is ENHRY and CDR2 SYGVKD.

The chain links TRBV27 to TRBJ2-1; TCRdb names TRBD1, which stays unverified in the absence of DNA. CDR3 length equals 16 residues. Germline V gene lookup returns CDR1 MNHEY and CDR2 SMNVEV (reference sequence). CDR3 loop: CASSFFDRGPHNEQFF.

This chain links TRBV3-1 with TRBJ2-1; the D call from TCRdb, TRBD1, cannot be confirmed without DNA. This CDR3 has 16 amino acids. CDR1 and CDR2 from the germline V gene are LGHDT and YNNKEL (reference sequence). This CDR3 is CASSRAPGPAHNEQFF.

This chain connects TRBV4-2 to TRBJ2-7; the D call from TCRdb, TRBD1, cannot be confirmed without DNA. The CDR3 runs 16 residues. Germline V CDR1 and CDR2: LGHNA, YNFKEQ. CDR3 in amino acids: CASSHQRGQGGYEQYF.

CDR3 sequence reads: CASKLEQETQYF. V is TRBV12-3 or TRBV12-4 and J is TRBJ2-5; TCRdb gives TRBD2 as the D gene, but with no DNA this cannot be confirmed. The CDR3 length is 12 residues.

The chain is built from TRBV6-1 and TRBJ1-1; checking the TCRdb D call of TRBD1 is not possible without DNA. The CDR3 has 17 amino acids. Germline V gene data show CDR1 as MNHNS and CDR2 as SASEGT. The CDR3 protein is CASSPTGASGMNTEAFF.

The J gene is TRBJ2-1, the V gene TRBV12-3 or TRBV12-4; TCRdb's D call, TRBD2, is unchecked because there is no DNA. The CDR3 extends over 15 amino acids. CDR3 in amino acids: CASSFFSTGGNEQFF.

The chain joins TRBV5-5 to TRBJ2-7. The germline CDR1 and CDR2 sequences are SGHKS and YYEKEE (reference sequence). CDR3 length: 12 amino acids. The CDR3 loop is CASSLATYEQYF.

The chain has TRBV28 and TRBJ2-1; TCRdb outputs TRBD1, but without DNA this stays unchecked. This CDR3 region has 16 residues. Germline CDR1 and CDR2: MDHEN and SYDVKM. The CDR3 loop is CASSPARGESYNEQFF.

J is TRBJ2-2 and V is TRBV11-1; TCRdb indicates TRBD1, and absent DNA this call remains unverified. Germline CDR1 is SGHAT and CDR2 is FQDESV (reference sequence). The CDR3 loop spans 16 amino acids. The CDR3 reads CASSYRGPLNTGELFF. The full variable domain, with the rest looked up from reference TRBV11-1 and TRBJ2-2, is EAEVAQSPRYKITEKSQAVAFWCDPISGHATLYWYRQILGQGPELLVQFQDESVVDDSQLPKDRFSAERLKGVDSTLKIQPAELGDSAMYLCASSYRGPLNTGELFFGEGSRLTVL.

The CDR3 region is CASSQDTTGSSYNEQFF. J is TRBJ2-1 and V is TRBV4-3; the TCRdb call, TRBD1, lacks DNA for checking. The CDR3 extends over 17 amino acids. The germline gives CDR1 LGHNA, CDR2 YSLEER.

This chain's CDR3 is CASSESRVEQYF. J is TRBJ2-7 and V is TRBV2. CDR3 length equals 12 residues. Germline V gene data show CDR1 as SNHLY and CDR2 as FYNNEI.

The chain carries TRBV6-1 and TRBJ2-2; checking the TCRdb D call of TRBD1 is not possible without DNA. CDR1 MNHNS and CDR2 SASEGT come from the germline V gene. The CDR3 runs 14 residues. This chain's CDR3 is CASTSGYLAGELFF.

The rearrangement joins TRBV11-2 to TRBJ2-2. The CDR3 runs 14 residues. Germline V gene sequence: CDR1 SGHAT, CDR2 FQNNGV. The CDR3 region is CASSLDPNTGELFF.

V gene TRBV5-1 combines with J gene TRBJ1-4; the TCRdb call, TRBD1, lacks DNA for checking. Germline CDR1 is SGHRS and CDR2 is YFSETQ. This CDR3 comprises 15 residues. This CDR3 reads CASSLAGTGDEKLFF.

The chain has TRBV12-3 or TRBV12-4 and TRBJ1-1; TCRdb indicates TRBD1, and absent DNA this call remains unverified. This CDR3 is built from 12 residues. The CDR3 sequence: CASSHSTGRTFF.

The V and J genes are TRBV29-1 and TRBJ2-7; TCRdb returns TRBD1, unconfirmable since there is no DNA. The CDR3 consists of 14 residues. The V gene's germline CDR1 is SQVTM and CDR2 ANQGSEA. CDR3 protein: CSVESGTSPYEQYF.

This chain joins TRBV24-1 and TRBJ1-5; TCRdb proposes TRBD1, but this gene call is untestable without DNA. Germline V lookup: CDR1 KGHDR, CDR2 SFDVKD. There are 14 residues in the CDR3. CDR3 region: CATGGLPSNQPQHF.

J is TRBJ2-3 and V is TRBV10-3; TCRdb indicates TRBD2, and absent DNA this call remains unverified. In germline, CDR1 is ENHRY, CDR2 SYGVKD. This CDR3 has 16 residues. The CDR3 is CAISDGGGPSTDTQYF.

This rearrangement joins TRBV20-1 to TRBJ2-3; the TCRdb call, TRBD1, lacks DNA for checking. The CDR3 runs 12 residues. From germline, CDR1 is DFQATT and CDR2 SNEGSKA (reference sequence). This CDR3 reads CSGLGGPDTQYF.

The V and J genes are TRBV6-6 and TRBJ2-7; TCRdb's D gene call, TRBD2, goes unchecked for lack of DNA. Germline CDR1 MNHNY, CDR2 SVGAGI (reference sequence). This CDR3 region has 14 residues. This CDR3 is CASSSGLASYEQYF.

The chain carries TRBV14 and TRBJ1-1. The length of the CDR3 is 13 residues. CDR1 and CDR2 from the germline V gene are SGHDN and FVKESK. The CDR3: CASSPVANTEAFF.

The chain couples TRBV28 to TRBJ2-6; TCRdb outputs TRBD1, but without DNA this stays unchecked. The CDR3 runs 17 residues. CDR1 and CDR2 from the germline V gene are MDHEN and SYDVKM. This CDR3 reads CASSRGQASSGANVLTF.

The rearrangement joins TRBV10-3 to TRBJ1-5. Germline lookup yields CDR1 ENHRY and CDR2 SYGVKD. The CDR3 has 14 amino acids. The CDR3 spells CAISESTGNQPQHF.

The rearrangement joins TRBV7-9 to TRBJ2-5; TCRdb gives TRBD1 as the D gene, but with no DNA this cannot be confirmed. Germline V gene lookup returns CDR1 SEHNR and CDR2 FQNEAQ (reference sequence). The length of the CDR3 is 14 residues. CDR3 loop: CASSFGQGQETQYF.

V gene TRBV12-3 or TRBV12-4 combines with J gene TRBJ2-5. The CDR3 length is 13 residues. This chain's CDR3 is CASTRRIQETQYF.

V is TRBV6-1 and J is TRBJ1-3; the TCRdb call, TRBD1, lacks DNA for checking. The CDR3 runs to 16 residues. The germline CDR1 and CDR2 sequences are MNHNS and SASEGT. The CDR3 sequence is CASRGTGDPSGNTIYF.

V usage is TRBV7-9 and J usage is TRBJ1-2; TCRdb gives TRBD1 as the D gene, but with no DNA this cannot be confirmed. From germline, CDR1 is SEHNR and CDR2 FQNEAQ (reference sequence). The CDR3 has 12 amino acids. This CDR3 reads CASSSVTHGYTF.